A selection of T cell receptor beta chains follows, all from one sample in a study of blood T cell repertoires in COVID-19. Using immunoSEQ multiplex PCR, the repertoire was profiled, and TCRdb retains in-frame clones only, with some absent. The repertoire holds about 210,000 clones, with around 81% as singletons. What was sequenced was peripheral blood. The receptor source for this set is a human donor in a cohort sampled during active COVID-19. Each CDR3 is given with its conserved first and last residue. The order of the fields is clone size, V gene, CDR3 length, J gene, CDR3 protein. Rows may omit the clone size; those that give it use once, few, many or a size class.

>.|TRBV6-2/TRBV6-3|15|TRBJ2-2
CASSPSVENTGELFF
>.|TRBV29-1|13|TRBJ2-7
CSVESGRGSEQYF
>.|TRBV24-1|16|TRBJ2-1
CATSDFGTGTYNEQFF
>.|TRBV29-1|14|TRBJ2-7
CSVGFMEATYEQYF
>.|TRBV11-2|14|TRBJ1-3
CASSVSLSGNTIYF
>medium-sized|TRBV11-2|15|TRBJ1-2
CASSSTGVTKYGYTF
>.|TRBV27|14|TRBJ1-1
CASRSTGGGTEAFF
>.|TRBV10-3|14|TRBJ2-3
CATQNTRGTDTQYF
>few|TRBV6-2/TRBV6-3|14|TRBJ2-7
CASSSGQLRDEQYF
>.|TRBV3-1/TRBV3-2|15|TRBJ2-1
CASSHGLAGSNEQFF
>.|TRBV5-1|15|TRBJ2-1
CASSLAPGSYNEQFF
>.|TRBV7-2|16|TRBJ2-5
CASSLAVAGLPETQYF
>.|TRBV9|15|TRBJ1-2
CASSRMGRENYGYTF
>few|TRBV27|12|TRBJ1-2
CASSSPRDGYTF
>.|TRBV21-1|14|TRBJ2-2
CASSKEGVTGELFF
>once|TRBV7-2|16|TRBJ2-2
CASSASQRSNTGELFF
>.|TRBV5-1|20|TRBJ2-2
CASRELTGDFFHSNTGELFF
>.|TRBV5-1|19|TRBJ1-4
CASSKSRDRVQQPNEKLFF
>few|TRBV4-1|13|TRBJ2-7
CASSRRDSYEQYF
>.|TRBV28|13|TRBJ1-1
CASIRRGFAEAFF
>.|TRBV7-2|13|TRBJ1-5
CASSLVPDQPQHF
>.|TRBV30|14|TRBJ2-3
CAWSPSGGSDTQYF
>.|TRBV4-2|15|TRBJ2-7
CASSQRAGGSYEQYF
>.|TRBV28|15|TRBJ2-4
CASRDKQVAKNIQYF
>.|TRBV27|13|TRBJ1-1
CASSYRVSTEAFF
>few|TRBV20-1|11|TRBJ2-7
CSAKGAGEQYF
>.|TRBV28|16|TRBJ2-1
CASSTRDRGSYNEQFF
>.|TRBV15|15|TRBJ2-7
CATSKTGFPSYEQYF
>.|TRBV7-8|13|TRBJ2-5
CASSWGDQETQYF
>.|TRBV18|14|TRBJ2-3
CASSPVGRADTQYF
>.|TRBV27|15|TRBJ2-7
CASSLPPGPGYEQYF
>.|TRBV7-2|15|TRBJ2-5
CASSLQSSGGEGQYF
>.|TRBV7-2|13|TRBJ2-1
CASSLEVRDEQFF
>.|TRBV7-2|14|TRBJ1-1
CASSPGQGNTEAFF
>.|TRBV2|17|TRBJ1-5
CASSERRGLYSNQPQHF
>.|TRBV5-5|14|TRBJ2-3
CASTRQGGTDTQYF
>.|TRBV6-5|13|TRBJ2-7
CASRYISGSEQYF
>.|TRBV24-1|14|TRBJ2-3
CATSDTFRQLGEDF
>.|TRBV5-5|15|TRBJ1-6
CASSLEGQGSSPLHF
>.|TRBV3-1/TRBV3-2|15|TRBJ2-3
CASSQDIADQDTQYF
>.|TRBV10-3|14|TRBJ2-7
CAISPGGGETEQYF
>.|TRBV5-1|16|TRBJ2-1
CASRPLQGPGYNEQFF
>.|TRBV7-7|14|TRBJ1-4
CASSPNRDNEKLFF
>few|TRBV14|15|TRBJ2-7
CASSLPGTATYEQYF
>.|TRBV6-1|15|TRBJ1-2
CASSEVGTGHDGYTF
>many|TRBV5-1|15|TRBJ2-2
CASSRTSSNTGELFF
>.|TRBV2|14|TRBJ2-1
CAGGLASSYNEQFF
>.|TRBV7-9|14|TRBJ1-1
CASSISQGDTEAFF
>.|TRBV29-1|17|TRBJ2-1
CSVEDSGLAGGGNEQFF
>few|TRBV2|13|TRBJ1-1
CASSEGLVTEAFF
>few|TRBV19|14|TRBJ2-7
CATSDRDTTYEQYF
>.|TRBV5-5|14|TRBJ2-7
CASSSTGDWYEQYF
>.|TRBV7-6|18|TRBJ2-2
CASSPATSGRPNTGELFF
>few|TRBV10-1|15|TRBJ1-5
CASTEKGWGHQPQHF
>few|TRBV6-5|13|TRBJ1-1
CASVRERATEAFF
>.|TRBV28|15|TRBJ1-5
CASSLFSRHNQPQHF
>few|TRBV11-3|13|TRBJ2-3
CASSRYPADTQYF
>.|TRBV4-2|17|TRBJ2-3
CASSQGQRLAGADTQYF